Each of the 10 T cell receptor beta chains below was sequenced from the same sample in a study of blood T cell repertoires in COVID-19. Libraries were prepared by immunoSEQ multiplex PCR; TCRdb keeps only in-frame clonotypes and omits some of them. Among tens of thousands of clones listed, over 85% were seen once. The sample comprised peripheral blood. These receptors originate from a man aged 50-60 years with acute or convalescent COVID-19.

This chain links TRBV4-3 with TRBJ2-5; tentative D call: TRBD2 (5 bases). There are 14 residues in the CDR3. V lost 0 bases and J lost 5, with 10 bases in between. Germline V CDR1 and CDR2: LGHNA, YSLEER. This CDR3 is CASSQDFGGETQYF. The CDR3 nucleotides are TGCGCCAGCAGCCAAGATTTCGGCGGGGAGACCCAGTACTTC.

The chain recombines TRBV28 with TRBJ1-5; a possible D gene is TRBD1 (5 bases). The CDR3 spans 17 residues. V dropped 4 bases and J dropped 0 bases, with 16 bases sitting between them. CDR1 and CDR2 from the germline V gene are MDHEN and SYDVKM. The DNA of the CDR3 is TGTGCCAGCAGTTACCCCCTCCTACAGGTTAGCAATCAGCCCCAGCATTTT. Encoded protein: CASSYPLLQVSNQPQHF.

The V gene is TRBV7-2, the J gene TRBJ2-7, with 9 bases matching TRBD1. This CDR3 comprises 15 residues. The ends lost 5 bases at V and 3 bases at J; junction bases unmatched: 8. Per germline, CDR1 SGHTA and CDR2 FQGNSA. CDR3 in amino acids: CASSVGGQGLYEQYV. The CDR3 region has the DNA TGTGCCAGCAGCGTCGGGGGACAGGGTCTCTACGAGCAGTACGTC.

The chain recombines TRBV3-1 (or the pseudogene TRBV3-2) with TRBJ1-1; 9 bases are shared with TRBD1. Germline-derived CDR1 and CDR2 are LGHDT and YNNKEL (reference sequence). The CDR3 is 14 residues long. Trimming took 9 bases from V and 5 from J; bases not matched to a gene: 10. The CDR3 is CASWDRDGVTEAFF. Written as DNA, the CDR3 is TGTGCCAGTTGGGACAGGGACGGGGTGACTGAAGCTTTCTTT.

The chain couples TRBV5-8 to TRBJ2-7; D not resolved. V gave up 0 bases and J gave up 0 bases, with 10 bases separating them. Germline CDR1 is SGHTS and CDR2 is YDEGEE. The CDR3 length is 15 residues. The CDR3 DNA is TGTGCCAGCAGCTTGGAAAGCGCAAGCTCCTACGAGCAGTACTTC. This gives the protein CASSLESASSYEQYF.

The DNA of the CDR3 is TGTGCCAGCAGCGAGGGACTAGCGGACACAGATACGCAGTATTTT. Residues: CASSEGLADTDTQYF. V is TRBV9 and J is TRBJ2-3; 11 bases are shared with TRBD2. The V gene's germline CDR1 is SGDLS and CDR2 YYNGEE. Losses at the gene ends were 3 bases for V and 2 bases for J; bases not matched to a gene: 2. This CDR3 region has 15 residues.

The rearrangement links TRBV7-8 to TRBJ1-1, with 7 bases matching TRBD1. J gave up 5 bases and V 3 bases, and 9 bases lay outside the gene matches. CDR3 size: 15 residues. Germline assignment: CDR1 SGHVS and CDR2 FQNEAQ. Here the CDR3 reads CASSFSPPQGTEAFF. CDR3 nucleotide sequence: TGTGCCAGCAGCTTTTCCCCACCACAGGGGACTGAAGCTTTCTTT. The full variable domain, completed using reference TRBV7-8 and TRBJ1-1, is GAGVSQSPRYKVAKRGQDVALRCDPISGHVSLFWYQQALGQGPEFLTYFQNEAQLDKSGLPSDRFFAERPEGSVSTLKIQRTQQEDSAVYLCASSFSPPQGTEAFFGQGTRLTVV.

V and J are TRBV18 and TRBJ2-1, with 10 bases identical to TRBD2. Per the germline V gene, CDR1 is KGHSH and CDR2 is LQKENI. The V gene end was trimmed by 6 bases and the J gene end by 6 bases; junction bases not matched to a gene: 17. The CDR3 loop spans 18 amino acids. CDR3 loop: CASSRRLSGGAGGNEQFF. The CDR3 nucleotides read TGTGCCAGCTCCCGCCGGTTAAGCGGGGGGGCGGGAGGCAATGAGCAGTTCTTC.

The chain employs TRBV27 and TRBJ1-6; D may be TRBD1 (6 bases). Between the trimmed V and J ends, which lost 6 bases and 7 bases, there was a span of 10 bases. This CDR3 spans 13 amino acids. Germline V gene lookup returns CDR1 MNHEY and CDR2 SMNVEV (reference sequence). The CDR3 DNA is TGTGCCAGCAGGCCTACAGGGAATTCACCCCTCCACTTT. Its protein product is CASRPTGNSPLHF.

The CDR3: CASSAIREETQYF. Here the CDR3 DNA reads TGTGCCAGCAGTGCCATCAGGGAAGAGACCCAGTACTTC. The chain recombines TRBV25-1 with TRBJ2-5; perhaps TRBD1 as D (5 bases). CDR3 length: 13 amino acids. Looked up from germline, CDR1 is MGHDK and CDR2 is SYGVNS. V lost 4 bases, J lost 3 bases, and 9 bases lay in between.